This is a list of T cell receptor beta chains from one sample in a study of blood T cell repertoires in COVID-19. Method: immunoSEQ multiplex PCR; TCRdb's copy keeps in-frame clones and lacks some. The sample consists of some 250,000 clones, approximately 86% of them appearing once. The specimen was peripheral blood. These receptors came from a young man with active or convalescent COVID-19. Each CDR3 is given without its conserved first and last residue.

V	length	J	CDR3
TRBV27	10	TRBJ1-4	ASSLTGGKLF
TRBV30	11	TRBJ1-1	AWRATGPTEAF
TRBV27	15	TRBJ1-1	ASSLSGGQEMNTEAF
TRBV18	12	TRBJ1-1	ASSPGKGDTEAF
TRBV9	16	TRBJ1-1	ASSVGGTTQGRDTEAF
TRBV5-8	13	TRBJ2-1	ASRRTSGGLNEQF
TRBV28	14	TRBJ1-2	ASSLVGLGTGVGYT
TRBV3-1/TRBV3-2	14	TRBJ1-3	ASSRRDRYSGNTIY
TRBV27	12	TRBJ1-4	ASRGDRESEKLF
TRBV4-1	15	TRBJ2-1	ASSQVVGGPSYNEQF
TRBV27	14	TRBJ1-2	ASSPSEQGPNYGYT
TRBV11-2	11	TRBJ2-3	ASSGPRGDTQY
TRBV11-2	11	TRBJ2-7	ASSLASRGEQY
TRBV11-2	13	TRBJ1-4	ASSLDVSYNEKLF
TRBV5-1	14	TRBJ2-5	ASRRGTGGARETQY
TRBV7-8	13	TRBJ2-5	ASSLASEFQETQY
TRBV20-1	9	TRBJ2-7	SASPEFEQY
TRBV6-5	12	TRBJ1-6	ASSASSYNSPLH
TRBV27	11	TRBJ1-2	ASSLGSNYGYT
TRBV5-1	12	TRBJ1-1	ASSLDDNSQEAF
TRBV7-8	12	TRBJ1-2	ASSLGTGVNGYT
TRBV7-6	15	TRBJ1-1	ASSLTPGGTGNTEAF
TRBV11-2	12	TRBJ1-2	ASSPGGAPGGYT
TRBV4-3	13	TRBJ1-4	ASSPDRSTNEKLF
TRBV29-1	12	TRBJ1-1	SVEGDRINTEAF
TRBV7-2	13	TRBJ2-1	ASSLKAGGPIEQF
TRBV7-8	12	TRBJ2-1	ASSLDLEIGEQF
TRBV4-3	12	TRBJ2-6	ASSQVTGANVLT
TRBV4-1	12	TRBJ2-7	ASSPGAGSYEQY
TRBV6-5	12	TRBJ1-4	ASSWTGGVEKLF
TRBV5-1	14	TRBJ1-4	ASSYSSGTGGEKLF
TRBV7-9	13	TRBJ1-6	ASSLGLADNSPLH
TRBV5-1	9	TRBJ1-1	ASSLGGEAF
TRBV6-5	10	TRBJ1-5	ASSFINQPQH
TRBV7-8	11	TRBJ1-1	ASRGTVHTEAF
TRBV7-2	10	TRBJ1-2	ASQGANYGYT
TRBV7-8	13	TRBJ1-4	ASSHDRGANEKLF
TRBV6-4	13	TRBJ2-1	ASRTGISSYNEQF
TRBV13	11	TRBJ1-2	ASRDRMISGYT
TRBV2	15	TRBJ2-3	ASSEAGQRGPTDTQY
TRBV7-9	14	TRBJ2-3	ASSLWAGGSTDTQY